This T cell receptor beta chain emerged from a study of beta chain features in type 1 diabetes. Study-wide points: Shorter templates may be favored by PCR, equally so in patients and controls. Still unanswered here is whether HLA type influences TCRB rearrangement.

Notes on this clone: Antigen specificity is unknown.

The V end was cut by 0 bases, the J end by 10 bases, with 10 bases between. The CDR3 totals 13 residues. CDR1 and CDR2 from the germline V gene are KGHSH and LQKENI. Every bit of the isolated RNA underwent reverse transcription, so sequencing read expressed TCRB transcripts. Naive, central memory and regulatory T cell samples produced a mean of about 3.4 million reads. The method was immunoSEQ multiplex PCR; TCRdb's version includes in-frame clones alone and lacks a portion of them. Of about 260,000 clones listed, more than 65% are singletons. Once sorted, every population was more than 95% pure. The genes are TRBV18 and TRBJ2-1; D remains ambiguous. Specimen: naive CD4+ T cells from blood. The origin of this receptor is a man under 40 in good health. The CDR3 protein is CASSPPKQLEQFF. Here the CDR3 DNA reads TGTGCCAGCTCACCACCTAAGCAGCTGGAGCAGTTCTTC.